The present TCR beta chain was sequenced within a study of blood T cell repertoires in COVID-19. Methods used by the authors: Quantification of nucleated cells was approximated via reference gene primer amplification. The method was immunoSEQ multiplex PCR; TCRdb's version includes in-frame clones alone and lacks a portion of them. Clone size and the V and J calls come from that table; the DNA yielded D and trimming. Here the sample spans around 60,000 clones, roughly 90% being singletons. This sequence originates from a man aged 50 or older with active COVID-19. Source material: peripheral blood.

CDR3 protein: CASTDSSYEQYF. DNA for the CDR3: TGTGCCAGCACCGACAGCTCCTACGAGCAGTACTTC. The chain joins TRBV2 to TRBJ2-7; perhaps TRBD1 as D (5 bases). CDR3 length: 12 amino acids. CDR1 is SNHLY, CDR2 FYNNEI, per germline. V was cut by 7 bases and J by 0 bases, with 7 bases left in between.